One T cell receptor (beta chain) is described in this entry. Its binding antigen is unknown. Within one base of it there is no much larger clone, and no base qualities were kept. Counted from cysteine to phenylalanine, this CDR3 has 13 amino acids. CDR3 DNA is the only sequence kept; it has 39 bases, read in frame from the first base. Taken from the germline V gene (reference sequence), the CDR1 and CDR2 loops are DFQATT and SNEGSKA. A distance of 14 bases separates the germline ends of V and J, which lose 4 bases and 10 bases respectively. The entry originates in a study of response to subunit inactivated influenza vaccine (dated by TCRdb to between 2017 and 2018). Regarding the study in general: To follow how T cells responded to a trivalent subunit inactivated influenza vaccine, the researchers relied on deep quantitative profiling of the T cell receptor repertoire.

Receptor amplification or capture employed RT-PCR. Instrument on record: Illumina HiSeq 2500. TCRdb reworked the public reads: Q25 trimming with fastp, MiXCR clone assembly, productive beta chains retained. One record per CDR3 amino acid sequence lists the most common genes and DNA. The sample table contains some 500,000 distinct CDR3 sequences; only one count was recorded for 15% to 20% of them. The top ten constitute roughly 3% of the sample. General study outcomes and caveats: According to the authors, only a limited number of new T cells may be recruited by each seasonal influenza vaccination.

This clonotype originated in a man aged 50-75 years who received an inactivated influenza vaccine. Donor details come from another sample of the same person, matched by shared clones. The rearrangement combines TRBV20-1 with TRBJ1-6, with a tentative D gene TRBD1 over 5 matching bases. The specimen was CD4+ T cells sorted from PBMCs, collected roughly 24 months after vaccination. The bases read TGCAGTGCTATCGCAGGGCTGGACTCACCCCTCCACTTT. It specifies CSAIAGLDSPLHF.